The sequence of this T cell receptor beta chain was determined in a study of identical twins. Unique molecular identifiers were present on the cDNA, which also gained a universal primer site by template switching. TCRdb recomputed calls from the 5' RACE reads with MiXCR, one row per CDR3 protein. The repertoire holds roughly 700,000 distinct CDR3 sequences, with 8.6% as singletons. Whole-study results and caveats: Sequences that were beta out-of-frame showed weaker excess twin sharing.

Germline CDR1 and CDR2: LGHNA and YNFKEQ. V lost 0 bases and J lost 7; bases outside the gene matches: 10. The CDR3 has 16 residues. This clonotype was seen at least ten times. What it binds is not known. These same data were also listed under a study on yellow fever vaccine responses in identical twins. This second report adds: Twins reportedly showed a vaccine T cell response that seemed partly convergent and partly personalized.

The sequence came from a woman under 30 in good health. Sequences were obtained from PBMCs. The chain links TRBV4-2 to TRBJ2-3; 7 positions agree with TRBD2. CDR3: CASSQDLTGGLYTQYF. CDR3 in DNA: TGTGCCAGCAGCCAAGATTTAACGGGAGGATTATATACGCAGTATTTT.